These 5 T cell receptor beta chains were sequenced from one sample in a study of T cell clones after liver transplantation. Libraries were prepared by immunoSEQ multiplex PCR; TCRdb keeps only in-frame clonotypes and omits some of them. The repertoire includes around 18,000 clones, roughly nine tenths of them detected once, and roughly 13% sits in the top ten. The sequencing used CD8+ T cells from blood, collected approximately 45 months after liver transplant. All receptors derive from a human patient who received a liver transplant. A subset of T cells may come from the graft donor.

This sequence joins TRBV5-1 and TRBJ2-2; no reliable D call. Looked up from germline, CDR1 is SGHRS and CDR2 is YFSETQ. This CDR3 is 16 amino acids long. The V and J ends lost 0 bases and 0 bases respectively, with 9 bases between them. The CDR3 loop reads CASSLDQHANTGELFF. The CDR3, as DNA: TGCGCCAGCAGCTTGGACCAGCACGCGAACACCGGGGAGCTGTTTTTT. Supplemented by reference TRBV5-1 and TRBJ2-2, the full variable domain reads KAGVTQTPRYLIKTRGQQVTLSCSPISGHRSVSWYQQTPGQGLQFLFEYFSETQRNKGNFPGRFSGRQFSNSRSEMNVSTLELGDSALYLCASSLDQHANTGELFFGEGSRLTVL.

V is TRBV5-4 and J is TRBJ1-5; no clear D gene. The CDR3 length is 14 residues. The germline CDR1 and CDR2 sequences are SGHNT and YYREEE (reference sequence). V was trimmed by 2 bases and J by 1 base, leaving 7 bases between them. Here the CDR3 DNA reads TGTGCCAGCAGCTTATCGGGAAGCAATCAGCCCCAGCATTTT. Translating gives CASSLSGSNQPQHF.

This clone showed up just once. The V gene is TRBV7-4, the J gene TRBJ1-2, with D unclear. The CDR3 contains 17 residues. Trimming pared 5 bases from V and 4 bases from J, leaving 23 bases between. Per the germline V gene, CDR1 is SGHVT and CDR2 is SQSDAQ. The CDR3, as DNA: TGTGCCAGCAGCGGCAAAGATCCAGCTCGAAAGACCTATGGCTACACCTTC. Translated: CASSGKDPARKTYGYTF.

The chain employs TRBV9 and TRBJ2-1; the match to TRBD2 covers 10 bases. CDR1 SGDLS and CDR2 YYNGEE come from the germline V gene. The CDR3 extends over 17 amino acids. V was clipped by 0 bases and J by 6 bases; unmatched bases: 9. As DNA, the CDR3 is TGTGCCAGCAGCGTAGGGACTAGCGGACAAAACGCCAATGAGCAGTTCTTC. It specifies CASSVGTSGQNANEQFF.

The chain carries TRBV6-4 and TRBJ2-2; the D gene is possibly TRBD2 (5 bases). The germline V gene encodes CDR1 MRHNA and CDR2 SNTAGT. The CDR3 runs to 15 residues. Trimming stripped 8 bases from V and 0 bases from J, with 13 bases between. CDR3 in DNA: TGTGCCAGCGCGGCGGAGGCCTCGAACACCGGGGAGCTGTTTTTT. Amino acid sequence: CASAAEASNTGELFF.